A selection of T cell receptor beta chains follows, all from one sample in a study of blood T cell repertoires in COVID-19. Profiled with immunoSEQ multiplex PCR; TCRdb holds only in-frame clones, not every one. The repertoire holds some 250,000 clones, with about 80% as singletons. Sequencing input: peripheral blood. These receptor sequences come from a woman older than 75 with acute or convalescent COVID-19. Both conserved end residues are part of each CDR3. Fields, in order: CDR3 protein, CDR3 DNA, clone size, V gene, D gene, J gene. A D gene is named only where the DNA matches it firmly. Clone size is given for some rows only: seen once, a few or many times, or a class if the clone is expanded.

CASNAGVTQYF TGTGCCAGCAACGCGGGCGTGACCCAGTACTTC once TRBV2 . TRBJ2-5
CASLLQGSAFF TGTGCCAGTCTACTACAGGGATCGGCTTTCTTT . TRBV19 . TRBJ1-1
CASSPSQGATNEKLFF TGTGCCAGCTCACCATCGCAGGGGGCGACTAATGAAAAACTGTTTTTT . TRBV18 TRBD1 TRBJ1-4
CASSQGQGGPYEQYF TGTGCCAGCTCCCAAGGACAGGGTGGCCCCTACGAGCAGTACTTC . TRBV18 TRBD1 TRBJ2-7
CASSFGGNQPQHF TGCGCCAGCAGCTTCGGGGGTAATCAGCCCCAGCATTTT once TRBV5-1 . TRBJ1-5
CAWRDDRTDRYNSPLHF TGTGCCTGGAGGGACGATCGGACAGACCGCTATAATTCACCCCTCCACTTT . TRBV30 . TRBJ1-6
CASSERAGGHSNQPQHF TGCGCCAGCAGTGAGCGGGCAGGGGGCCATAGCAATCAGCCCCAGCATTTT . TRBV10-2 TRBD1 TRBJ1-5
CASSEDRVTGELFF TGTGCCAGCAGTGAAGACAGAGTCACCGGGGAGCTGTTTTTT . TRBV6-1 . TRBJ2-2
CASSRGTGGQETQYF TGTGCCAGCAGCCGGGGGACAGGGGGGCAAGAGACCCAGTACTTC once TRBV11-2 TRBD1 TRBJ2-5
CASSLGGGNEQFF TGTGCCAGCAGCTTAGGTGGAGGAAATGAGCAGTTCTTC . TRBV7-2 . TRBJ2-1
CASSPKLAGGQGYNEQFF TGTGCCAGCTCACCAAAACTAGCGGGGGGCCAGGGTTACAATGAGCAGTTCTTC . TRBV18 TRBD2 TRBJ2-1
CASSLEQGWAPLHF TGTGCCAGCAGCTTGGAACAGGGGTGGGCACCCCTCCACTTT . TRBV5-6 TRBD1 TRBJ1-6
CASSTTGDYGYTF TGCGCCAGCAGCACAACAGGGGACTATGGCTACACCTTC . TRBV5-1 TRBD1 TRBJ1-2
CASSSPRRQGLGGGEKLFF TGTGCCAGCAGTTCCCCCCGGCGACAGGGGTTGGGGGGCGGCGAAAAACTGTTTTTT . TRBV28 TRBD1 TRBJ1-4
CASSEQGKPRGYTF TGTGCCAGCAGTGAACAGGGGAAGCCCCGGGGCTACACCTTC . TRBV2 . TRBJ1-2
CASSISWTGETEAFF TGTGCCAGTAGTATTTCGTGGACAGGGGAGACTGAAGCTTTCTTT . TRBV19 TRBD1 TRBJ1-1
CASSQGALSGNTIYF TGTGCCAGCAGTCAGGGGGCCCTTTCTGGAAACACCATATATTTT . TRBV28 TRBD1 TRBJ1-3
CATSGARTDTQYF TGTGCCACCTCAGGGGCCCGCACAGATACGCAGTATTTT . TRBV2 . TRBJ2-3
CASSPGEGSSYNEQFF TGCGCCAGCAGCCCGGGGGAGGGGAGCTCCTACAATGAGCAGTTCTTC . TRBV4-1 TRBD2 TRBJ2-1
CASSTDRGLYGYTF TGTGCCAGCAGCACCGACAGGGGGCTCTATGGCTACACCTTC . TRBV28 TRBD1 TRBJ1-2
CASSFAASYEQYF TGTGCCAGTAGTTTTGCGGCTTCCTACGAGCAGTACTTC once TRBV19 . TRBJ2-7
CASSSRDRGYNEQFF TGTGCCAGCAGCTCCCGGGACAGGGGGTACAATGAGCAGTTCTTC once TRBV11-3 TRBD1 TRBJ2-1
CASSLEEGNEQFF TGTGCCAGCAGCTTGGAGGAGGGCAATGAGCAGTTCTTC . TRBV5-4 . TRBJ2-1
CASTSNRDTQFF TGTGCCAGCACTTCTAACCGGGACACCCAGTTCTTC . TRBV28 . TRBJ2-1
CASSLGLDTQYF TGTGCCAGCAGCTTGGGTCTTGATACGCAGTATTTT . TRBV5-4 . TRBJ2-3
CASSPYSGESTDTQYF TGTGCCAGCTCACCTTATAGCGGGGAGAGCACAGATACGCAGTATTTT . TRBV18 TRBD2 TRBJ2-3
CASSQPTGRSPNYGYTF TGTGCCAGCAGTCAACCGACAGGGCGATCACCTAACTATGGCTACACCTTC . TRBV6-2/TRBV6-3 TRBD1 TRBJ1-2
CASSLYQQGVYEQYF TGTGCCAGCAGCTTGTATCAACAGGGGGTCTACGAGCAGTACTTC few TRBV5-5 TRBD1 TRBJ2-7
CASSIGDISEAFF TGCGCCAGCAGCATCGGGGACATATCTGAAGCTTTCTTT . TRBV5-1 . TRBJ1-1
CASRIPQGSYNEQFF TGCGCCAGCAGGATCCCGCAGGGAAGCTACAATGAGCAGTTCTTC . TRBV23-1 . TRBJ2-1
CASSQWGGTQHF TGTGCCAGCAGCCAATGGGGAGGGACCCAGCATTTT few TRBV16 . TRBJ1-5
CASSPRTGNNKQYF TGTGCCAGCAGCCCTCGGACAGGGAATAACAAGCAGTACTTC once TRBV3-1/TRBV3-2 TRBD1 TRBJ2-7
CASRAAGMNTEAFF TGTGCCAGCCGAGCCGCAGGAATGAACACTGAAGCTTTCTTT medium-sized TRBV28 . TRBJ1-1
CASSPGQGGYEQYF TGTGCCAGCAGCCCGGGACAGGGGGGGTACGAGCAGTACTTC . TRBV5-4 TRBD1 TRBJ2-7
CASSVGNYGYTF TGTGCCAGCAGCGTCGGGAACTATGGCTACACCTTC . TRBV7-2 . TRBJ1-2
CASSYGGNTEAFF TGTGCCAGCAGCTACGGGGGGAACACTGAAGCTTTCTTT once TRBV7-8 . TRBJ1-1
CASSPHQTGFPGPQHF TGTGCCAGCAGTCCCCACCAGACAGGATTCCCCGGGCCCCAGCATTTT . TRBV6-6 . TRBJ1-5
CASSRDPPYEQYF TGTGCCAGCTCCCGGGATCCCCCCTACGAGCAGTACTTC . TRBV7-2 . TRBJ2-7
CASSLEGQGVSPLHF TGTGCCAGCAGCTTAGAAGGTCAGGGGGTCTCACCCCTCCACTTT . TRBV7-2 TRBD1 TRBJ1-6
CASSLLQGPYTGELFF TGTGCCAGCAGCCTCTTACAGGGGCCCTACACCGGGGAGCTGTTTTTT . TRBV28 TRBD1 TRBJ2-2
CASSARLASNTGELFF TGTGCCAGCAGCGCCCGACTAGCGAGCAACACCGGGGAGCTGTTTTTT . TRBV9 TRBD2 TRBJ2-2
CASSLLESNEKLFF TGTGCCAGCTCCCTCCTGGAGAGTAATGAAAAACTGTTTTTT . TRBV18 . TRBJ1-4
CASSPGQGGVGNQPQHF TGTGCCAGCAGCCCAGGACAGGGTGGGGTCGGCAATCAGCCCCAGCATTTT . TRBV3-1/TRBV3-2 TRBD1 TRBJ1-5
CASSQGTSVEETQYF TGTGCCAGCAGCCAAGGGACTAGCGTGGAGGAGACCCAGTACTTC . TRBV4-2 TRBD2 TRBJ2-5
CASSASGTGGSPLHF TGTGCCAGCAGCGCCTCCGGGACAGGGGGTTCACCCCTCCACTTT once TRBV6-5 TRBD1 TRBJ1-6
CASSQGNRGGNEQFF TGCGCCAGCAGCCAAGGGAACAGGGGTGGCAATGAGCAGTTCTTC . TRBV4-1 TRBD1 TRBJ2-1
CASSPQGDTEAFF TGTGCCAGCAGCCCCCAAGGGGACACTGAAGCTTTCTTT . TRBV6-5 . TRBJ1-1
CASGSGQGAYYGYTF TGTGCCAGCGGCTCAGGACAGGGGGCCTACTATGGCTACACCTTC . TRBV28 TRBD1 TRBJ1-2
CASSPRTGAEKLFF TGTGCCAGCAGTCCACGGACAGGGGCTGAAAAACTGTTTTTT . TRBV28 TRBD1 TRBJ1-4
CASNRDSLRGELFF TGTGCCAGCAACCGGGACTCCCTACGTGGGGAGCTGTTTTTT . TRBV9 . TRBJ2-2
CASSPTPEEGNTIYF TGCGCCAGCAGCCCTACCCCGGAGGAGGGAAACACCATATATTTT . TRBV5-1 . TRBJ1-3
CASSPRGDQPQHF TGTGCCAGCAGCCCCAGGGGCGATCAGCCCCAGCATTTT . TRBV12-3/TRBV12-4 . TRBJ1-5
CASSPGQWMDGYTF TGTGCCAGCAGCCCCGGACAATGGATGGATGGCTACACCTTC . TRBV7-2 . TRBJ1-2
CASYTGGGLEKLFF TGTGCCAGCTATACCGGGGGGGGATTAGAAAAACTGTTTTTT . TRBV2 . TRBJ1-4
CASSPLRILHNEQFF TGTGCCAGCAGCCCCCTGCGGATACTCCACAATGAGCAGTTCTTC once TRBV7-9 . TRBJ2-1
CASSSRGGPEGYTF TGTGCCAGCAGTTCCCGCGGGGGGCCGGAGGGCTACACCTTC . TRBV6-8 . TRBJ1-2